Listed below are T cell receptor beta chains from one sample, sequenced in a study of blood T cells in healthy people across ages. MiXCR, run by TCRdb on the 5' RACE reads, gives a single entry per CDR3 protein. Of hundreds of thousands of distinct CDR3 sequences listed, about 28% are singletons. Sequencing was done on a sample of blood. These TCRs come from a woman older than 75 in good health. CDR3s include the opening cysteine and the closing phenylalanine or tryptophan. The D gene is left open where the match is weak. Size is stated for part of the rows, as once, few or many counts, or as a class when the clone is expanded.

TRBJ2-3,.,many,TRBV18,TGTGCCAGCTCACCTTACCCTTCCACAGATACGCAGTATTTT,CASSPYPSTDTQYF
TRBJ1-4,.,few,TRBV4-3,TGCGCCAGCAGCCAAAGGACCGGAGTTGCAACTAATGAAAAACTGTTTTTT,CASSQRTGVATNEKLFF
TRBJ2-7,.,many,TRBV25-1,TGTGCCAGCAGTGAATACGGGACTGGAGTCGAGCAGTACTTC,CASSEYGTGVEQYF
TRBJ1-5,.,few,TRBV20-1,TGCAGTGCTAGTGAGGAGGGGGGGAGCAATCAGCCCCAGCATTTT,CSASEEGGSNQPQHF
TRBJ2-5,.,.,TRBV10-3,TGTGCCATCAGTTACAGGGAGGGAGAGACCCAGTACTTC,CAISYREGETQYF
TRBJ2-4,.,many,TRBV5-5,TGTGCCAGCAGCTTGGGCCCAATCCTAGCCAAAAACATTCAGTACTTC,CASSLGPILAKNIQYF
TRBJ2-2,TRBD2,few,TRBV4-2,TGTGCCAGCAGCCAAGATGGGACTAGCGGGGCCCGCACCGGGGAGCTGTTTTTT,CASSQDGTSGARTGELFF
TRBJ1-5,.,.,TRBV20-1,TGCAGTGCTAGAGATCGTATGTTGGGTTGGGGCAGCAATCAGCCCCAGCATTTT,CSARDRMLGWGSNQPQHF
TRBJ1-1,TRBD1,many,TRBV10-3,TGTGCCATCAGGGCAGGGGGCACTGAAGCTTTCTTT,CAIRAGGTEAFF
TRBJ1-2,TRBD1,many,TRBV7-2,TGTGCCAGCAGCTTAGGAGGGGGCAGAGAGGGCTACACCTTC,CASSLGGGREGYTF
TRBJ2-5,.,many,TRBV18,TGTGCCAGCTCACCCGATCTCGAAGAGACCCAGTACTTC,CASSPDLEETQYF
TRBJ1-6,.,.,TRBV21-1,TGTGCCAGCAGCAAGCATGGACCCAGGACAGGGGGCTACATTCCCCTCCACTTT,CASSKHGPRTGGYIPLHF
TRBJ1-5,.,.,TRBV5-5,TGTGCCAGCAGCCCCCTTCCGGATCAGCCCCAGCATTTT,CASSPLPDQPQHF
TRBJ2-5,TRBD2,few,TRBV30,TGTGCCTGGAGTGATCCGGTGCTAGCGGGGCCGGTTGGGACCCAGTACTTC,CAWSDPVLAGPVGTQYF
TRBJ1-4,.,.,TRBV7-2,TGTGCCAGCAGCTTAGCGAACAGCCGTAATGAAAAACGGTTTTTT,CASSLANSRNEKRFF
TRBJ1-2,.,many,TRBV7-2,TGTGCCAGCATCCGTACGACAGCGCCAAACTATGGCTACACCTTC,CASIRTTAPNYGYTF
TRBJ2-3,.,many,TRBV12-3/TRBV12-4,TGTGCCAGCAAAAGGAGAGACTTGGGGAGCACAGATACGCAGTATTTT,CASKRRDLGSTDTQYF
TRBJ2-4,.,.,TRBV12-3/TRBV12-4,TGTGCCAGCAGACCGGGCGAAACTAGTACCATTCAGTACTTC,CASRPGETSTIQYF
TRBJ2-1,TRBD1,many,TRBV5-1,TGCGCCAGCAGCTTGACACAGGGGGCCGGTGGGTACAATGAGCAGTTCTTC,CASSLTQGAGGYNEQFF
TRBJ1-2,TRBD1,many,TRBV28,TGTGCCAGCAGACAGGGGTATGGCTACACCTTC,CASRQGYGYTF
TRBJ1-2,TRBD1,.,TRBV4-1,TGCGCCAGCAGCCAGATTGACAGGGCCTCACTTTCTAACTATGGCTACACCTTC,CASSQIDRASLSNYGYTF
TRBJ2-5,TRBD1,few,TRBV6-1,TGTGCCGGACGACAGGGCCAAGAGACCCGGTACTTC,CAGRQGQETRYF
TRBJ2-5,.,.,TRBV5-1,TGCGCCAGCAGCTCCGTTGGGCCCCAAGAGACCCAGTACTTC,CASSSVGPQETQYF
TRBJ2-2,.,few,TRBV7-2,TGTGCCAGCAGCCGGGGGCTCACCGGGGAGCTGTTTTTT,CASSRGLTGELFF
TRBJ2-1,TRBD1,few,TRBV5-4,TGTGCCAGCAGCCCACAGGGGATGCCCTACAATGAGCAGTTCTTC,CASSPQGMPYNEQFF
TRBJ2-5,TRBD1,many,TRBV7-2,TGTGCCAGCAGCGCAAACAGGGGCCAAGAGACCCAGTACTTC,CASSANRGQETQYF
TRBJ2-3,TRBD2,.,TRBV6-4,TGTGCCAGCAGTGACTCTCCTAGCGGAGATACGCAGTATTTT,CASSDSPSGDTQYF
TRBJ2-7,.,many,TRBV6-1,TGTGCCAGCAGTGAGTGGGAGCAGTACTTC,CASSEWEQYF
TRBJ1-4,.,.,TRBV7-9,TGTGCCAGCAGCCGAATGACAGAGTCAGCAACTAATGAAAAACTGTTTTTT,CASSRMTESATNEKLFF
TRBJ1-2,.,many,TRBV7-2,TGTGCCAGCAGCTTAGGTACACGAGATAGATACACCTTC,CASSLGTRDRYTF
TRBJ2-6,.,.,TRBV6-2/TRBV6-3,TGTGCCAGCAGTTACTCGATCCAGGGGCCCATCTCTGGGGCCAACGTCCTGACTTTC,CASSYSIQGPISGANVLTF
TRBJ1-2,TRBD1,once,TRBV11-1,TGTGCCAACAGCTACCGGACAGGGTCCGGTGGCTACACCTTC,CANSYRTGSGGYTF
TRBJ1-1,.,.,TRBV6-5,TGTGCCAGCAGTGACTATGGGCGGGGCACTGAAGCTTTCTTT,CASSDYGRGTEAFF
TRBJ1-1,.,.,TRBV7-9,TGTGCCAGCAGCTTCGATGGGGGGCGTGAAGCTTTCTTT,CASSFDGGREAFF
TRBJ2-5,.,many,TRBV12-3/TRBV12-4,TGTGCCAGCAGCCTCAGTGGGACCCAGTACTTC,CASSLSGTQYF
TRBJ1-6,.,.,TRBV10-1,TGCGCCAGCAGTGAGAGAATTGGACAGAAGAGCTCCTATAATTCACCCCTCCACTTT,CASSERIGQKSSYNSPLHF
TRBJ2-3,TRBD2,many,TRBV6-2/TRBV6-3,TGTGCCAGCAGTTACCGGACTAGGTTGACAGATACGCAGTATTTT,CASSYRTRLTDTQYF
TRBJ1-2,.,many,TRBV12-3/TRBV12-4,TGTGCCAGCAGTTTAAACGGCGACAGCCTGAGCTATGGCTACACCTTC,CASSLNGDSLSYGYTF
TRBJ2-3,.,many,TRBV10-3,TGTGCCATCAGTGAGTCTAAGGGGGTCGCAGATACGCAGTATTTT,CAISESKGVADTQYF